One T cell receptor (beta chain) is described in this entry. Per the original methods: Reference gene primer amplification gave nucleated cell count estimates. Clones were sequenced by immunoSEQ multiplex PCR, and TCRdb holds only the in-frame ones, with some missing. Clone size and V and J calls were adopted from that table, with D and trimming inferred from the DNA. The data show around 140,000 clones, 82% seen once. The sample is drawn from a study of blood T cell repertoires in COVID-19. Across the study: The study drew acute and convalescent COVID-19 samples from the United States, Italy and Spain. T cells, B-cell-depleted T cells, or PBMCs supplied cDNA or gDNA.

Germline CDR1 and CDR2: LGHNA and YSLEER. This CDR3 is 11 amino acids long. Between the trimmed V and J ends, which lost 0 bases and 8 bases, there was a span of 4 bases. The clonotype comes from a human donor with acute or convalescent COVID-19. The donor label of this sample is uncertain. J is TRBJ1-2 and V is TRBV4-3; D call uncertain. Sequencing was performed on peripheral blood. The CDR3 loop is CASSQEQGYTF. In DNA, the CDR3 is TGCGCCAGCAGCCAAGAACAGGGCTACACCTTC.